Included here is one TCR beta chain sequence, with context. The data were obtained in a study of T-cell reconstitution after alpha-beta-depleted transplantation in children. The CDR3 is 14 residues long. V lost 3 bases, J lost 2 bases, and 11 bases lay in between. Unique molecular identifiers were incorporated during preparation of the TCRbeta library. TCRdb recomputed calls from the PCR reads with MiXCR, one row per CDR3 protein. The sample shows about 610,000 distinct CDR3 sequences, under 12% of them seen only once. The material sequenced was PBMCs from the stem cell graft donor, taken from the stem cell graft. The V gene is TRBV12-3 or TRBV12-4, the J gene TRBJ2-7; maybe TRBD2 (5 bases). The TCR originated in a human donor who donated a stem cell graft to a child with acute myeloid leukemia. The CDR3 nucleotides are TGTGCCAGCAGTTTTGCTAGCAGAACCTACGAGCAGTACTTC. Translation: CASSFASRTYEQYF.